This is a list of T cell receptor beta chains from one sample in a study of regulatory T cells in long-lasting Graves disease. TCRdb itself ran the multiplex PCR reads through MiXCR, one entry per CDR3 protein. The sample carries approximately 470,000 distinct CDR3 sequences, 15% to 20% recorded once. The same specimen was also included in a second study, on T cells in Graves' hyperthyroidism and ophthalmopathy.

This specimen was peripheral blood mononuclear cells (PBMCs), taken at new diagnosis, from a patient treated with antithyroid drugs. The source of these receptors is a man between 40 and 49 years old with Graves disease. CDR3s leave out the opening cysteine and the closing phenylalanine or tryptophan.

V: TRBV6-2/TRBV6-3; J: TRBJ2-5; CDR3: ASSYSSETQY
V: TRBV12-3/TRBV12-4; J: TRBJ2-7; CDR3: ASSPSSGRADYEQY
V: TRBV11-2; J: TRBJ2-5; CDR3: ASSLEGPAGQETQY
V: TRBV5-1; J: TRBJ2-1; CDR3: ASSLEPGSSYNEQF
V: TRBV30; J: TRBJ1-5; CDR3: AWRGRRNQPQH
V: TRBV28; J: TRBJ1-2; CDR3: ASSSWTANYGYT
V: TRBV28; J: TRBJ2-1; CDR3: ASSPSGRVEDEQF
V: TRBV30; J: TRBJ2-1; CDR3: AWSGSGRNEQF
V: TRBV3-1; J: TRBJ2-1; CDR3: ASSHGDANNEQF
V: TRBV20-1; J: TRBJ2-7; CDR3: SAPGLAGPYEQY
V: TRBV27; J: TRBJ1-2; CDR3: ASSFDYT
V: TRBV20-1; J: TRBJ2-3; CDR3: SVGRTDTQY
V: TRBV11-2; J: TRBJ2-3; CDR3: ASSQTMDRVGTQY
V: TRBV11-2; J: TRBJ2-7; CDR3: ASSLDRTGYEQY
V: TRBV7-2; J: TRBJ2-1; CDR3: ASSQALAAYNEQF
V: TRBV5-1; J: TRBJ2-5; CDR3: ASRNVRQQETQY
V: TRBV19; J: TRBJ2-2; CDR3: ASSTSRGGRSTGELF
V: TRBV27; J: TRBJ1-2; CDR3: ASKLRQGPNYGYT
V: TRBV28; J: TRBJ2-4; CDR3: ASSSTGRPKNIQY
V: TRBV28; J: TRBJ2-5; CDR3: ASSWEDSKETQY
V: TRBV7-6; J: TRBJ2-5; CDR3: ASSPTGGDLETQY
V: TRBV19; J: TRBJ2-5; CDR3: ASSTGQGAETQY
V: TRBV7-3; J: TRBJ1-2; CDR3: ASSLASGSINYGYT
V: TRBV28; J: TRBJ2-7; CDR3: ASSTEREKKY
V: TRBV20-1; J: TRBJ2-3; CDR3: SATPATVTDTQY
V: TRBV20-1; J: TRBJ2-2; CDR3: SASRGRVDGELF
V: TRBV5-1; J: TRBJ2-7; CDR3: ASSDEGLAMVGEQY
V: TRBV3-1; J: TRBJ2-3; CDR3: TSRLGGPNTDTQY
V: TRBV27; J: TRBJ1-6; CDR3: ASSLGQGRSPLH
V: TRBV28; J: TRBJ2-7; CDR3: ASSLYAGGLYEQY
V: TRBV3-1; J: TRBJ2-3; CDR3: ASSQRGTITDTQY
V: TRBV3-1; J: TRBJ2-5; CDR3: ASSQDMIAGVAETQY
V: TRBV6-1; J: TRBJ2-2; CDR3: ASSELGLARGELF
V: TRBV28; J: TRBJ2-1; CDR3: ASHHRDSYNEQF
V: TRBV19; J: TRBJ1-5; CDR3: ASSISSGDIGVQPQH
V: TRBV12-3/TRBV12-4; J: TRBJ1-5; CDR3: ASNYHRGNQPQH
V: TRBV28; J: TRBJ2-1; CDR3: ASSSRGGAGSSYNEQF
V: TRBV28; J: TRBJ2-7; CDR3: ATTGQSYEQY
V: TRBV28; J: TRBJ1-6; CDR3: ASSLDLGSGSPLH
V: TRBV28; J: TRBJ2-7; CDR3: ASKGPPDYEQY
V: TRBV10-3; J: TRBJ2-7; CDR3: AISETSGSSYEQY
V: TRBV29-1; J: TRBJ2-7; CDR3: SVARTGTAAVEQY
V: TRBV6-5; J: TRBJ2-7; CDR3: ASSYGEVSYEQY
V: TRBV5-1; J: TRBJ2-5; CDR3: ASRETGTGYGTQY
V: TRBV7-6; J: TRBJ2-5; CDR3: ASRQFGETQY
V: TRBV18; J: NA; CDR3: ASSQRPSGLGGEQF
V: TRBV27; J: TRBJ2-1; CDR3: ASRNLAGDNEQF
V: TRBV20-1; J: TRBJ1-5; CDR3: SARDGARGGDWHQPQH
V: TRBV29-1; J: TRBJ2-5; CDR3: SVEEGLGVTQY
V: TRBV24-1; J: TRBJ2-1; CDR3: ATSDLKQRTYNEQF
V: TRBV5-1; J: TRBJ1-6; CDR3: ASGKLSSYNSPLH
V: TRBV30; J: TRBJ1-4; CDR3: AWLGEKLF
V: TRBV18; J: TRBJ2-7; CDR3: ASSPGFDYEQY
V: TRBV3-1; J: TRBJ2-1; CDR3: ASSQGLAGGRNEQF
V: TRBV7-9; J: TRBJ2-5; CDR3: ASRSGLAGQETQY
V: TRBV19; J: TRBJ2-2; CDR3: ASKKREYTGELF
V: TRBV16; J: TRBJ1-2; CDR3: ASSQLEGGKNYGYT
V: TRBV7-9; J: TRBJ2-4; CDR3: ASSFGRAAGENIQY